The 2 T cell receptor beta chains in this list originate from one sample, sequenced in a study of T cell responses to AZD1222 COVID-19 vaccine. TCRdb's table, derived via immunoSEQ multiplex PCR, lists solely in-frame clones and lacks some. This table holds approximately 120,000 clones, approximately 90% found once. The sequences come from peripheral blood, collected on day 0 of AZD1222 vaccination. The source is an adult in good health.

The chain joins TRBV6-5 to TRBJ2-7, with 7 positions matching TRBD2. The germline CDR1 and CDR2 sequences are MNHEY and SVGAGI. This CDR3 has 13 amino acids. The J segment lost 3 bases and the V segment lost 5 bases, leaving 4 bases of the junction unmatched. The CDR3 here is CASSRGTNYEQYF. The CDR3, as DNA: TGTGCCAGCAGTCGCGGGACTAACTACGAGCAGTACTTC.

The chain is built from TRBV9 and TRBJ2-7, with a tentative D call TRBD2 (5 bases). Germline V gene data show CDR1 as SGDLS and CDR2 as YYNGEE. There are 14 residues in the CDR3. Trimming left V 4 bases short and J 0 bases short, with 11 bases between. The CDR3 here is CASSPVGSSYEQYF. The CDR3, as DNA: TGTGCCAGCAGCCCCGTGGGGAGCTCCTACGAGCAGTACTTC.